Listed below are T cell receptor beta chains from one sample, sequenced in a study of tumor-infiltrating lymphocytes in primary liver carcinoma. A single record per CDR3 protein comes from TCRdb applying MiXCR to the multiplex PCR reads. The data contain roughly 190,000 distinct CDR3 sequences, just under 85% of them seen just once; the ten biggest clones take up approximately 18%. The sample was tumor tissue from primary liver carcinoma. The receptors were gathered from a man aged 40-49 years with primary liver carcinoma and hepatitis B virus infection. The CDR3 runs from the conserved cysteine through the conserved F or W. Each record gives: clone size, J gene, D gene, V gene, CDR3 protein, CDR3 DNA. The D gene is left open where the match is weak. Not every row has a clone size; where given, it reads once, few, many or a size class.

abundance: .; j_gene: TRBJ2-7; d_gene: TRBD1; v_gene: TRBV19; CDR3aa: CASTPTGTGFHEEYF; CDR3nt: TGTGCCAGTACCCCGACCGGGACAGGGTTTCACGAGGAGTACTTC
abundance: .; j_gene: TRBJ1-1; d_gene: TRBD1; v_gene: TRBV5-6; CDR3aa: CASSSLYRGNTEAFF; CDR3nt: TGTGCCAGCAGCTCCCTATACAGGGGAAACACTGAAGCTTTCTTT
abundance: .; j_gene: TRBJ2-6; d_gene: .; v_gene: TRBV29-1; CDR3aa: CSVWDGVVGASVLTF; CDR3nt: TGCAGCGTTTGGGACGGGGTGGTTGGAGCCAGCGTCCTGACTTTC
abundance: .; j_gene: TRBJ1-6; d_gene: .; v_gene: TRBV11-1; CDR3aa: CASNRTLVPPLQF; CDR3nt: TGTGCCAGCAACAGGACACTGGTTCCACCCCTCCAATTT
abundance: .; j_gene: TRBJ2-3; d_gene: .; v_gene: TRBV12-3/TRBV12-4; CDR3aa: CASGYITDTQYF; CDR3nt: TGTGCCAGCGGTTATATCACAGATACGCAGTATTTT
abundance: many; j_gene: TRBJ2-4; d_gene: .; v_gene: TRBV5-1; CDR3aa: CASMEAGAKNIQYF; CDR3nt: TGCGCCAGCATGGAAGCGGGAGCCAAAAACATTCAGTACTTC
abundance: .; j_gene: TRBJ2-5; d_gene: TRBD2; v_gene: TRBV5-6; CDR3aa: CASSPEVMGGETQYF; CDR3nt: TGTGCCAGCAGCCCCGAGGTGATGGGAGGGGAGACCCAGTACTTC
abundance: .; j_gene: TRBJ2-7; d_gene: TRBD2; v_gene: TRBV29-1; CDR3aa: CNVPGTSGESHEQYF; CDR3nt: TGCAACGTACCCGGGACTAGCGGGGAGTCCCACGAGCAGTACTTC
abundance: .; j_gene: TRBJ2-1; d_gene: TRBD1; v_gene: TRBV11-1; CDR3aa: CASSQVQGIIQETQFF; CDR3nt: TGTGCCAGCAGCCAAGTACAGGGGATAATTCAAGAGACCCAGTTCTTC
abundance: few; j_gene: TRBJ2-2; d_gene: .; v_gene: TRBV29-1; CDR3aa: CSIADGSGELFF; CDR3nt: TGCAGTATTGCAGATGGTTCCGGGGAGCTGTTTTTT
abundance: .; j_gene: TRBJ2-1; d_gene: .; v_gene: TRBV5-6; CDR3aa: CASSLYLVGIGDEQFF; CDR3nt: TGTGCCAGCAGCTTGTATTTGGTGGGAATCGGCGATGAGCAGTTCTTC
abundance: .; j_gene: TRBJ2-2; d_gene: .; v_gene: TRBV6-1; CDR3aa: CASSEVPSSLPWELFF; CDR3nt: TGTGCCAGCAGTGAAGTCCCCTCTAGCTTACCCTGGGAACTGTTTTTT
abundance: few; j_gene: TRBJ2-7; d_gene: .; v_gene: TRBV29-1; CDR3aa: CSAMTSGTGTAYEQYF; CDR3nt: TGTAGCGCAATGACATCTGGGACCGGCACTGCCTACGAGCAGTACTTC
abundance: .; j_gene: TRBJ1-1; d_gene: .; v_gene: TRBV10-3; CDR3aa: CAIRDGNSEAFF; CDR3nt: TGTGCCATCAGAGATGGAAACTCTGAAGCTTTCTTT
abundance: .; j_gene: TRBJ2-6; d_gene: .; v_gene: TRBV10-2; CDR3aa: CASSERGQGISVANLLTF; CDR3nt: TGCGCCAGCAGTGAAAGAGGGCAGGGGATCTCTGTGGCCAACCTCCTGACTTTC
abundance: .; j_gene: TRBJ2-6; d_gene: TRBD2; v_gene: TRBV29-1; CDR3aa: CNVGGTSGSLSRANVLTF; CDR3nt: TGCAACGTTGGAGGGACTAGCGGGAGCCTCTCTAGGGCCAACGTCCTGACTTTC
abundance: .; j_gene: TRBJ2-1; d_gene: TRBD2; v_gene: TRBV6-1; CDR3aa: CATSEGNSGSNEQFF; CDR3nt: TGTGCCACCAGTGAAGGGAATAGCGGGAGCAATGAGCAGTTCTTC
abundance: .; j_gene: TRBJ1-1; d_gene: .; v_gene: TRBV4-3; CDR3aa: CASSQANGKNAEAFF; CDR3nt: TGCGCCAGCAGCCAAGCGAACGGGAAGAACGCTGAAGCTTTCTTT
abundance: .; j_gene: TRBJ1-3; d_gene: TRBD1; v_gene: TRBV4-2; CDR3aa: CASSQESLTGGRISSGNTIHF; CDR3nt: TGTGCCAGCAGCCAAGAAAGCTTGACAGGGGGTCGTATTTCCTCTGGAAACACCATACATTTT
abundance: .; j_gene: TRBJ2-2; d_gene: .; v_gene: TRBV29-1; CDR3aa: CSVLGPSTTGELFF; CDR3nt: TGCAGCGTCCTCGGTCCGTCAACCACCGGGGAGCTGTTTTTT
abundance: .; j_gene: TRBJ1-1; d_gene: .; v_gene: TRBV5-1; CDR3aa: CANSLHTGMNTEAFF; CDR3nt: TGCGCCAACAGTTTGCATACAGGGATGAACACTGAAGCATTCTTT
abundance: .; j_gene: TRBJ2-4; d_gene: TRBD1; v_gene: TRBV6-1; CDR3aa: CASSGTGEAQNIQYF; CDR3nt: TGTGCCAGCAGTGGGACAGGGGAGGCCCAAAACATTCAGTACTTC
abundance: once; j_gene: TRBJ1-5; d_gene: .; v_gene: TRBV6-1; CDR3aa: CASCEGWVDQPQHF; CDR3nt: TGTGCCAGCTGTGAAGGTTGGGTAGATCAGCCCCAGCATTTT
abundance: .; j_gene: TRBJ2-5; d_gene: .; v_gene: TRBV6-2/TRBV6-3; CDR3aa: CASSSGVANTQYF; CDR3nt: TGTGCCAGTAGTTCCGGAGTAGCGAACACCCAGTATTTC
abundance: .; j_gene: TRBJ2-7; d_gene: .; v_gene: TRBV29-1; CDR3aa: CGVDVAGGNEHYF; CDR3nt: .
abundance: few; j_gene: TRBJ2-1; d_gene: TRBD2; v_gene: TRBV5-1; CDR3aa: CASGTSGRAGDEHFF; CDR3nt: TGCGCCAGCGGTACTAGCGGGAGGGCCGGGGATGAGCATTTCTTC
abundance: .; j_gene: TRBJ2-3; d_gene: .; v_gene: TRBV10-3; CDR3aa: CAISPAAGPPDTQYF; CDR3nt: TGTGCCATCAGCCCCGCGGCGGGACCCCCAGATACGCAGTATTTT
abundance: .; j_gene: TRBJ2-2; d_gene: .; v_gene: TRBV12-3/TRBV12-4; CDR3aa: CASSPGSSTEGELFF; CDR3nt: TGTGCCAGCTCACCGGGGAGTAGCACTGAGGGGGAGTTGTTTTTT
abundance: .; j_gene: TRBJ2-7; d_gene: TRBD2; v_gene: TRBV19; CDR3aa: CASSIAGGPADEQYF; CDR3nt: TGTGCCAGTAGTATAGCGGGAGGGCCAGCCGACGAGCAGTACTTC
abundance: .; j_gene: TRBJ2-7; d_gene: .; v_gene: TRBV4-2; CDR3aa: CAINQAWRGSYEQYF; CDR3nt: TGCGCCATCAACCAAGCATGGCGCGGATCCTACGAGCAGTACTTC
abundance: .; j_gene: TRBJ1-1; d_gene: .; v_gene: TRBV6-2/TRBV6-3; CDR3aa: CASTIIWIRVVTEAFF; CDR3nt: TGTGCCAGCACTATAATCTGGATAAGGGTAGTCACTGAAGCTTTCTTT
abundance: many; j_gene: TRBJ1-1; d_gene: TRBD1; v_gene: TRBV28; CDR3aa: CASSSTGWDEAFF; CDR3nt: TGTGCCAGCAGTTCGACAGGGTGGGATGAAGCTTTCTTT
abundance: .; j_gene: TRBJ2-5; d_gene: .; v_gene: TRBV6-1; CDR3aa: CASSPERGMVKTQYF; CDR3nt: TGTGCCAGCAGCCCCGAGAGGGGTATGGTGAAGACCCAGTATTTC
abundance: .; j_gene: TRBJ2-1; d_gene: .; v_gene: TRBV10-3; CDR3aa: CAIGGNSYEQFF; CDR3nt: TGTGCCATCGGGGGGAACAGTTATGAACAGTTCTTC
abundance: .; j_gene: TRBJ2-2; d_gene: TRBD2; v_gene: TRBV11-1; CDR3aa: CASSLSGSGTKEPFF; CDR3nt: TGTGCCAGCAGCTTAAGCGGGAGTGGAACCAAGGAGCCGTTTTTT